This paragraph covers one T cell receptor (beta chain) sequence. The clone's antigen remains unknown. These data originate in a study of monozygotic twins with inflammatory bowel disease (dated by TCRdb to about 2019). Describing the broader study: A total of around 30 monozygotic twin pairs were included in the full study, comprising nine German pairs (four IBD-concordant, five IBD-discordant) and 19 IBD-discordant Danish pairs. The search for disease-associated traits relied mainly on comparing, within discordant pairs, IBD patients with their genetically identical healthy co-twins. Each individual had, on average, about 151 000 unique TCRalpha sequences and 181 000 unique TCRbeta sequences available for analysis. Here is what the overall study found, with its caveats: A decrease in TCRbeta repertoire diversity, as measured by inverse Simpson index, was observed in IBD patients compared with their healthy co-twins. No single strong signal or clonotype linked to IBD turned up in the results, so the idea that one exists was not supported. IBD patients shared fewer clonotypes with other individuals than healthy twins did, most markedly in patients showing signs of disease activity. Distinction between different T cell subtypes could not be achieved in the analysis. Repertoire similarity did not differ between concordant and discordant twins, which could be due to limited statistical power. Because patients were on differing immunosuppressive treatments, the repertoires may have picked up extra background noise and inter-individual variability.

Counted from cysteine to phenylalanine, this CDR3 has 15 amino acids. No DNA has been recorded. From each donor, a roughly 2.7 ml peripheral blood sample was collected into PAXgene tubes and kept at -80 degrees C. Without any T cell sorting, total RNA was extracted from whole blood using the PAXgene blood miRNA kit on an automated QIAcube. Peripheral blood from monozygotic twin pairs, either concordant or discordant for inflammatory bowel disease, underwent deep TCRalpha and TCRbeta repertoire profiling that used unique molecular barcoding. For every twin pair, smoking habits were documented, and each individual was categorised as a current, former or never smoker. Library preparation was by 5' RACE. For each TCR library, 3,000 to 4,000 ng of total RNA was used. cDNA was synthesized with SMARTScribe reverse transcriptase in eight separate reactions per sample. During cDNA synthesis, template switching was used to introduce unique molecular identifiers that contained a 6-nucleotide sample barcode. Two nested PCRs of about 17 and 10 cycles amplified the TCRalpha and TCRbeta cDNA, and bead purification followed each PCR. Before amplification, the cDNA was treated with uracil DNA-glycosylase and purified using the QIAquick PCR purification kit. The second PCR added Illumina TruSeq-compatible adapters along with sample-specific barcodes. TapeStation and Qubit were used to check library quality and concentration, and roughly 5 ng of each library went into the pool. Sequencing of pooled libraries was carried out on an Illumina HiSeq2500 single-index Rapid Run using 2 x 100 bp reads and custom sequencing primers. The original pipeline was this. PCR and sequencing errors were corrected by UMI-based consensus assembly using MiGEC version 1.2.6. MiXCR version 2.1.1 was used for V(D)J alignment, clonotype assembly and CDR3 extraction. Normalisation of gene usage, clonotype sharing and MAIT/NKT TCR abundance was achieved by analysing the top 1000, 10 000 and 20 000 clonotypes per sample. After downsampling to 27 000 UMIs, diversity was calculated as the inverse Simpson index using the vegan R package. Statistical testing used paired Mann-Whitney U tests on the discordant twin pairs and applied Benjamini-Hochberg correction for multiple testing. TCRdb reprocessed the reads and lists each CDR3 protein sequence as a single entry, with no DNA. The V and J calls reflect TCRdb's pipeline rather than the authors' work. The table for this sample shows a few hundred thousand distinct CDR3 sequences. Roughly 5.8% of the sample is in the top ten clones.

This TCR derives from a human donor with ulcerative colitis or Crohn's disease, or a healthy co-twin of an affected twin (not recorded which). The sample was blood. This receptor chain uses TRBV12-3 or TRBV12-4 and TRBJ2-3; TCRdb's D call of TRBD2 is untestable without DNA. The CDR3 amino acid sequence is: CASGGRSGITDTQYF.